The present T cell receptor (beta chain) was sequenced within a study of blood T cell repertoires in COVID-19. On the study more broadly: The origin of the acute and convalescent COVID-19 samples was the United States, Italy and Spain. T cells, B-cell-depleted T cells, or PBMCs supplied cDNA or gDNA.

The germline V gene has CDR1 LGHDT and CDR2 YNNKEL (reference sequence). CDR3 length: 13 amino acids. V lost 6 bases to trimming and J lost 2 bases, with 10 bases between them. In the source study's methods: Reference gene primer amplification gave nucleated cell count estimates. Sequencing used immunoSEQ multiplex PCR; TCRdb keeps in-frame clones, though not all of them. V, J and clone size are those of that table, while D and trimming were read from the DNA. The sample shows some 200,000 clones, over 75% of them seen only once. The chain couples TRBV3-1 (or the pseudogene TRBV3-2) to TRBJ1-2; a possible D gene is TRBD1 (5 bases). The clonotype was recovered from a human donor in a cohort sampled during active COVID-19. Source material: peripheral blood. CDR3 coding DNA: TGTGCCAGCAGATTGAAGGGGAACTATGGCTACACCTTC. As protein: CASRLKGNYGYTF.